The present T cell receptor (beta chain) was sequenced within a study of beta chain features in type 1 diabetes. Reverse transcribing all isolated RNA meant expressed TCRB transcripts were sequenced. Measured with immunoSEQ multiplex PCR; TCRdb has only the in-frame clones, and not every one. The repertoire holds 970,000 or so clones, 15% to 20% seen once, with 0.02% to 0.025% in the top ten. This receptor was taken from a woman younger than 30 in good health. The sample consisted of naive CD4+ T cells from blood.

CDR3 amino acids: CASSFLAGADNEQFF. CDR3 nucleotide sequence: TGCGCCAGCAGCTTTCTAGCGGGAGCCGACAATGAGCAGTTCTTC. The chain uses TRBV5-1 and TRBJ2-1; TRBD2 agrees at 10 bases. The germline gives CDR1 SGHRS, CDR2 YFSETQ. Trimming at V came to 2 bases and at J to 5 bases, leaving 4 bases not matched to a gene. This CDR3 comprises 15 residues.